The 26 T cell receptor beta chains in this list originate from one sample, sequenced in a study of cytotoxic CD8 clonotypes in ibrutinib-treated CLL. TCRdb keeps only in-frame clones here, not all; method: immunoSEQ multiplex PCR. The sample contains 76,000 or so clones, 83% of which appear only once. Sequences were derived from PBMCs, sampled after 24 months of ibrutinib treatment. The receptors stem from a human donor with chronic lymphocytic leukemia.

The chain carries TRBV4-3 and TRBJ2-1; D is possibly TRBD2 (6 bases). Germline lookup yields CDR1 LGHNA and CDR2 YSLEER. V was shortened by 0 bases and J by 0 bases, with 15 bases between the two germline ends. The CDR3 runs to 18 residues. CDR3 in DNA: TGCGCCAGCAGCCAAGACGTGAGGAGGGCCAGCTCCTACAATGAGCAGTTCTTC. Translating gives CASSQDVRRASSYNEQFF.

The genes are TRBV7-8 and TRBJ2-7, with TRBD1 matching over 9 bases. The junction had 4 bases not matched to a gene; V was cut back by 2 bases and J by 2 bases. Germline CDR1 reads SGHVS; CDR2 reads FQNEAQ. The CDR3 spans 15 residues. In DNA, the CDR3 is TGTGCCAGCAGCTTAAACAGGGGGCTACCCTACGAGCAGTACTTC. This translates into CASSLNRGLPYEQYF.

The genes are TRBV18 and TRBJ2-1, with D possibly TRBD2 on 7 matching bases. V lost 3 bases and J 4 bases, leaving 13 bases between the germline ends. Germline CDR1 reads KGHSH; CDR2 reads LQKENI. The CDR3 has 15 residues. In DNA, the CDR3 is TGTGCCAGCTCACCGACCGGGGGGCGGTACAATGAGCAGTTCTTC. Its protein product is CASSPTGGRYNEQFF.

The rearrangement links TRBV5-1 to TRBJ1-6; 7 nucleotides line up with TRBD1. Germline V gives CDR1 SGHRS, CDR2 YFSETQ. V was pared by 4 bases and J by 8 bases, with 6 bases of the junction left unmatched. The CDR3 contains 14 residues. The CDR3 sequence is CASSLQGVDSPLHF. CDR3 coding DNA: TGCGCCAGCAGCCTCCAGGGGGTTGATTCACCCCTCCACTTT.

This clone was recorded only once. The V gene is TRBV11-3, the J gene TRBJ2-1; D unresolved. Trimming cost V 3 bases and J 12 bases, with 12 bases left between them. The CDR3 totals 12 residues. The germline V gene has CDR1 SGHNT and CDR2 YENEEA. CDR3 protein: CASSLWGDRQFF. The DNA for the CDR3 is TGTGCCAGCAGCTTGTGGGGTGATAGGCAGTTCTTC.

The chain recombines TRBV7-3 with TRBJ2-7; D ambiguous. The CDR3 contains 15 residues. With 2 bases removed from V and 3 bases from J, the gap between germline ends came to 14 bases. Looked up from germline, CDR1 is SGHTA and CDR2 is FQGTGA. In nucleotides, the CDR3 is TGTGCCAGCAGCTTATCGGGCGGTGTGGGCTACGAGCAGTACTTC. It codes for CASSLSGGVGYEQYF.

This rearrangement joins TRBV6-1 to TRBJ2-5; the match to TRBD2 covers 7 bases. V was pared by 8 bases and J by 6 bases, with 9 bases of the junction left unmatched. The CDR3 spans 13 residues. Germline-derived CDR1 and CDR2 are MNHNS and SASEGT. The CDR3 here is CASRGGSWQTQYF. The CDR3 nucleotides are TGTGCCAGCCGCGGCGGGAGCTGGCAGACCCAGTACTTC.

DNA for the CDR3: TGTGCCAGCAGTTTATCTTCGGGTAACAATCAGCCCCAGCATTTT. It specifies CASSLSSGNNQPQHF. The chain uses TRBV27 and TRBJ1-5; D is ambiguous. Trimming took 0 bases from V and 3 from J, leaving 9 bases between them. From germline, CDR1 is MNHEY and CDR2 SMNVEV (reference sequence). There are 15 residues in the CDR3.

This chain links TRBV7-2 with TRBJ2-5; 10 bases match TRBD1. The V gene's germline CDR1 is SGHTA and CDR2 FQGNSA. The CDR3 loop spans 18 amino acids. Trimming cost V 1 base and J 2 bases; bases outside gene matches: 10. The CDR3 region has the DNA TGTGCCAGCAGCTTAGAAGGGACAGGGGCCTTTTTACAAGAGACCCAGTACTTC. This encodes CASSLEGTGAFLQETQYF.

This chain connects TRBV5-1 to TRBJ2-2; D remains ambiguous. This CDR3 has 13 residues. The germline gives CDR1 SGHRS, CDR2 YFSETQ. Trimming pared 1 base from V and 7 bases from J, leaving 8 bases between. The DNA of the CDR3 is TGCGCCAGCAGCTTGCCGAAGGGCGGGGAGCTGTTTTTT. Encoded protein: CASSLPKGGELFF.

This chain joins TRBV19 and TRBJ2-4; possible D gene TRBD2, 5 bases. The germline V gene encodes CDR1 LNHDA and CDR2 SQIVND (reference sequence). The CDR3 length is 17 residues. V gave up 3 bases and J gave up 0 bases, with 15 bases separating them. DNA of the CDR3: TGTGCCAGTAGTATTAAGTTTCGAGAGGGAGCCAAAAACATTCAGTACTTC. This sequence encodes CASSIKFREGAKNIQYF.

This clone was seen a single time. This chain uses TRBV4-1 with TRBJ1-4; TRBD1 might be the D (5 bases). The V gene's germline CDR1 is MGHRA and CDR2 YSYEKL. V was clipped by 4 bases and J by 1 base, with 16 bases between them. The CDR3 covers 17 residues. The CDR3 region is CASSPGTEGITNEKLFF. DNA for the CDR3: TGCGCCAGCAGCCCCGGGACGGAGGGAATAACTAATGAAAAACTGTTTTTT.

The gene calls are TRBV5-1 and TRBJ2-1; the match to TRBD2 covers 8 bases. The CDR3 extends over 12 amino acids. V shed 0 bases and J 15 bases; nucleotides not matched to a gene: 5. Germline-derived CDR1 and CDR2 are SGHRS and YFSETQ. The CDR3 bases are TGCGCCAGCAGCTTGGTCCAGCGGGAGTGGTTCTTC. Residues: CASSLVQREWFF.

The gene calls are TRBV5-1 and TRBJ2-3; no clear D gene. The germline CDR1 and CDR2 sequences are SGHRS and YFSETQ. The CDR3 runs to 15 residues. V dropped 4 bases and J dropped 0 bases, with 12 bases sitting between them. This chain's CDR3 is CASSLGAASTDTQYF. DNA of the CDR3: TGCGCCAGCAGCCTGGGCGCAGCTAGCACAGATACGCAGTATTTT. Based on the CDR3 plus reference TRBV5-1 and TRBJ2-3, the full variable domain is KAGVTQTPRYLIKTRGQQVTLSCSPISGHRSVSWYQQTPGQGLQFLFEYFSETQRNKGNFPGRFSGRQFSNSRSEMNVSTLELGDSALYLCASSLGAASTDTQYFGPGTRLTVL.

The V and J genes are TRBV20-1 and TRBJ2-1; D not resolved. V lost 1 base to trimming and J lost 4 bases, with 2 bases between them. This CDR3 comprises 11 residues. From germline, CDR1 is DFQATT and CDR2 SNEGSKA (reference sequence). CDR3: CSARGYNEQFF. CDR3 in DNA: TGCAGTGCTAGAGGGTACAATGAGCAGTTCTTC.

J is TRBJ1-6 and V is TRBV28; unclear D gene. Trimming pared 5 bases from V and 10 bases from J, leaving 15 bases between. The CDR3 length is 14 residues. Germline loops: CDR1 MDHEN, CDR2 SYDVKM. The CDR3: CASSLLGSQSPLHF. The CDR3 DNA is TGTGCCAGCAGTCTTTTGGGGTCCCAATCACCCCTCCACTTT.

This clone was detected only a few times. The chain combines TRBV7-6 with TRBJ1-2; weak D call: TRBD1 (5 bases). Looked up from germline, CDR1 is SGHVS and CDR2 is FNYEAQ. V was clipped by 2 bases and J by 4 bases, with 20 bases between them. This CDR3 has 17 amino acids. As DNA, the CDR3 is TGTGCCAGCAGCTTACAACCTATTTGGGGGAGCTCCTATGGCTACACCTTC. Protein sequence: CASSLQPIWGSSYGYTF.

The DNA of the CDR3 is TGCGCCAGCACAAGGGCAGACATTGAGCACACCGGGGAGCTGTTTTTT. This translates into CASTRADIEHTGELFF. The chain is built from TRBV5-1 and TRBJ2-2, with no clear D. The CDR3 is 16 residues long. Trimming stripped 6 bases from V and 3 bases from J, with 18 bases between. The germline gives CDR1 SGHRS, CDR2 YFSETQ.

The chain couples TRBV7-9 to TRBJ1-1; TRBD1 agrees at 7 bases. The CDR3 loop spans 14 amino acids. Germline V gene sequence: CDR1 SEHNR, CDR2 FQNEAQ (reference sequence). J gave up 2 bases and V 3 bases, and 3 bases lay outside the gene matches. The CDR3 sequence is CASSFWDRNTEAFF. The CDR3 coding sequence is TGTGCCAGCAGCTTTTGGGACAGAAACACTGAAGCTTTCTTT.

V usage is TRBV6-6 and J usage is TRBJ1-1, with D possibly being TRBD1 (5 bases). Germline V gene lookup returns CDR1 MNHNY and CDR2 SVGAGI (reference sequence). Between the trimmed V and J ends, which lost 3 bases and 2 bases, there was a span of 10 bases. This CDR3 has 14 residues. The CDR3 here is CASSYPGTNTEAFF. CDR3 sequence (DNA): TGTGCCAGCAGTTATCCAGGGACTAACACTGAAGCTTTCTTT.

The rearrangement uses TRBV29-1 and TRBJ2-5; 8 positions match TRBD1. Trimming cost V 7 bases and J 4 bases; bases outside gene matches: 5. CDR3 length: 12 amino acids. CDR1 SQVTM and CDR2 ANQGSEA come from the germline V gene. The CDR3 sequence: CSGSGGPETQYF. The CDR3 region has the DNA TGCAGCGGTTCAGGGGGCCCAGAGACCCAGTACTTC.

This clone was seen more than once but under ten times. The chain joins TRBV28 to TRBJ1-5; unclear D gene. The germline V and J ends were trimmed by 7 bases and 2 bases, with 18 bases remaining between them. This CDR3 is built from 16 residues. Germline CDR1 is MDHEN and CDR2 is SYDVKM. CDR3 sequence (DNA): TGTGCCAGCACTAACATGGATTTCGGGGGCAATCAGCCCCAGCATTTT. This sequence encodes CASTNMDFGGNQPQHF.

The J gene is TRBJ2-5, the V gene TRBV9, with a weak D call TRBD2 (5 bases). CDR3 length equals 12 residues. V was trimmed by 4 bases and J by 4 bases, leaving 8 bases between them. Germline V lookup: CDR1 SGDLS, CDR2 YYNGEE. In nucleotides, the CDR3 is TGTGCCAGCAGCCGCGGGCTAGAGACCCAGTACTTC. This translates into CASSRGLETQYF. The whole variable domain, remainder taken from reference TRBV9 and TRBJ2-5, is DSGVTQTPKHLITATGQRVTLRCSPRSGDLSVYWYQQSLDQGLQFLIQYYNGEERAKGNILERFSAQQFPDLHSELNLSSLELGDSALYFCASSRGLETQYFGPGTRLLVL.

The chain couples TRBV5-6 to TRBJ2-7; D is perhaps TRBD1 (5 bases). Germline loops: CDR1 SGHDT, CDR2 YYEEEE. V was cut by 4 bases and J by 5 bases, with 19 bases left in between. The CDR3 is 15 amino acids. CDR3 sequence: CASSRRQIFRNEQYF. In nucleotides, the CDR3 is TGTGCCAGCAGCCGCCGACAGATCTTTCGGAACGAGCAGTACTTC.

This clone appeared a single time. The rearrangement uses TRBV11-1 and TRBJ1-6, with unresolved D. The germline V and J ends were trimmed by 6 bases and 5 bases, with 8 bases remaining between them. This CDR3 spans 13 amino acids. Germline-derived CDR1 and CDR2 are SGHAT and FQDESV (reference sequence). The CDR3 DNA reads as TGTGCCAGCAGTCAGGAGGATAATTCACCCCTCCACTTT. Protein: CASSQEDNSPLHF. The full variable domain, in which reference TRBV11-1 and TRBJ1-6 provide the parts outside the CDR3, is EAEVAQSPRYKITEKSQAVAFWCDPISGHATLYWYRQILGQGPELLVQFQDESVVDDSQLPKDRFSAERLKGVDSTLKIQPAELGDSAMYLCASSQEDNSPLHFGNGTRLTVT.

This chain connects TRBV4-3 to TRBJ2-5; the D gene is possibly TRBD1 (6 bases). The germline V gene encodes CDR1 LGHNA and CDR2 YSLEER. V lost 0 bases and J 2 bases, leaving 10 bases between the germline ends. This CDR3 region has 15 residues. CDR3: CASSQEGTRQETQYF. CDR3 in DNA: TGCGCCAGCAGCCAAGAAGGGACAAGGCAAGAGACCCAGTACTTC.